Sequencing of this T cell receptor beta chain was carried out in a study of OX40 agonist ivuxolimab in advanced cancers. V dropped 1 base and J dropped 1 base, with 4 bases sitting between them. Germline assignment: CDR1 PRHDT and CDR2 FYEKMQ (reference sequence). CDR3 length equals 14 residues. Sequenced by immunoSEQ multiplex PCR; TCRdb stores in-frame clones only, minus some. Of about 20,000 clones in the sample, approximately 90% were seen once. The TCR comes from an adult with an advanced solid tumor such as melanoma, head and neck, liver or kidney cancer. The V gene is TRBV13, the J gene TRBJ2-2; D is unclear. Sample: CD4+ or CD8+ T cells sorted from blood, taken in a trial of the OX40 agonist ivuxolimab. The CDR3 sequence: CASSLEMNTGELFF. The CDR3 bases are TGTGCCAGCAGCTTAGAGATGAACACCGGGGAGCTGTTTTTT.